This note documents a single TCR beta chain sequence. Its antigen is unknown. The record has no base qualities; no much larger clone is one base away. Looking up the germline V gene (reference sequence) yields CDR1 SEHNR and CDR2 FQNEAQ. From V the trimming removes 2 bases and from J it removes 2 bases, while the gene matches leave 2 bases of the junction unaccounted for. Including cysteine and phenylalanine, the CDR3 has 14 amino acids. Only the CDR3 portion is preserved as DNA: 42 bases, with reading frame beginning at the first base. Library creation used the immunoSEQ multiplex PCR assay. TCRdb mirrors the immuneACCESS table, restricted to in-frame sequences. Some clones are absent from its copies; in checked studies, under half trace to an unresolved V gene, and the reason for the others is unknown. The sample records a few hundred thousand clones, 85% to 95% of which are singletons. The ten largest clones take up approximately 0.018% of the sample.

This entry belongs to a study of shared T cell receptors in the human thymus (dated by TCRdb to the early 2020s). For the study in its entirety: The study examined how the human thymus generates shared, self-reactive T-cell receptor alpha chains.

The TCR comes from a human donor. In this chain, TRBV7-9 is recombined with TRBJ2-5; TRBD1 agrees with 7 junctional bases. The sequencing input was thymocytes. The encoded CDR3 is CASSLPRGQETQYF. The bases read TGTGCCAGCAGCTTACCCAGGGGGCAAGAGACCCAGTACTTC.